A selection of T cell receptor beta chains follows, all from one sample in a study of CD4 T cells in relation to SARS-CoV-2 and coronaviruses. No antigen has been identified for these receptors. Sequencing was performed with immunoSEQ multiplex PCR; in TCRdb, only in-frame clones are kept and a portion is missing. The data show some 45,000 clones, approximately 80% seen once. Source material: naive CD4+ T cells from PBMCs, cultured in vitro. Receptor source: an adult with COVID-19. Each CDR3 is given with its conserved first and last residue. The order of the fields is V gene, clone size, D gene, J gene, CDR3 length, CDR3 protein, CDR3 DNA. A D gene is named only where the DNA matches it firmly. Expanded clones get a size class; other rows say once, few or many, or leave the size out.

>TRBV4-2|NA|NA|TRBJ1-3|16
CASSRGQPISGNTIYF
TGTGCCAGCAGCCGAGGACAGCCTATCTCTGGAAACACCATATATTTT
>TRBV19|few|NA|TRBJ1-2|15
CASSILPGKEYGYTF
TGTGCCAGTAGTATCCTCCCGGGGAAGGAATATGGCTACACCTTC
>TRBV3-1/TRBV3-2|NA|NA|TRBJ1-1|15
CASSQVSTMNTEAFF
TGTGCCAGCAGCCAAGTTTCCACAATGAACACTGAAGCTTTCTTT
>TRBV3-1/TRBV3-2|NA|TRBD2|TRBJ2-3|17
CASSQGTSGRGGNTQYF
TGTGCCAGCAGCCAAGGAACTAGCGGGAGGGGGGGGAATACGCAGTATTTT
>TRBV9|NA|TRBD2|TRBJ2-7|14
CASSVAVRETEQYF
TGTGCCAGCAGCGTAGCTGTGCGGGAGACGGAGCAGTACTTC
>TRBV19|NA|TRBD2|TRBJ2-3|15
CASNLRDGGLDTQYF
TGTGCCAGTAATCTCCGGGACGGGGGGTTGGATACGCAGTATTTT
>TRBV19|NA|NA|TRBJ1-5|12
CASSIDHQPQHF
TGTGCCAGTAGTATCGACCATCAGCCCCAGCATTTT
>TRBV6-5|NA|TRBD1|TRBJ1-2|13
CASSYRDRVDYTF
TGTGCCAGCAGTTACCGGGACAGGGTGGACTACACCTTC
>TRBV28|NA|TRBD2|TRBJ2-5|14
CASRRPGLQETQYF
TGTGCCAGCAGAAGACCGGGACTACAAGAGACCCAGTACTTC
>TRBV11-2|NA|NA|TRBJ2-3|14
CASSLWEISDTQYF
TGTGCCAGCAGCCTTTGGGAAATCTCAGATACGCAGTATTTT
>TRBV7-9|NA|TRBD2|TRBJ2-7|18
CASSLSGLAGGLFREQYF
TGTGCCAGCAGCTTATCGGGACTAGCGGGAGGGCTGTTCCGCGAGCAGTACTTC
>TRBV30|NA|NA|TRBJ2-3|13
CAWSVFSTDTQYF
TGTGCCTGGAGTGTTTTTAGCACAGATACGCAGTATTTT
>TRBV7-3|NA|TRBD2|TRBJ2-1|16
CASSLNPGLAFSEQFF
TGTGCCAGCAGCTTAAATCCTGGACTAGCATTCAGTGAGCAGTTCTTC
>TRBV12-3/TRBV12-4|NA|NA|TRBJ2-1|12
CASTPGRNEQFF
TGTGCCAGCACCCCGGGGCGGAATGAGCAGTTCTTC
>TRBV4-2|NA|TRBD2|TRBJ2-2|17
CASSRASGAGDTGELFF
TGTGCCAGCAGCCGAGCTAGCGGGGCGGGCGACACCGGGGAGCTGTTTTTT
>TRBV29-1|NA|TRBD2|TRBJ2-3|16
CSVSPGRVPPTDTQYF
TGCAGCGTTAGCCCCGGGAGGGTTCCCCCGACAGATACGCAGTATTTT
>TRBV5-1|NA|TRBD1|TRBJ2-7|14
CASSLGQGHYEQYF
TGCGCCAGCAGCTTGGGACAGGGACACTACGAGCAGTACTTC
>TRBV25-1|NA|TRBD2|TRBJ2-1|14
CASSLAGSYNEQFF
TGTGCCAGCAGTTTAGCGGGCTCCTACAATGAGCAGTTCTTC
>TRBV11-2|NA|TRBD2|TRBJ2-1|16
CASSSWGWGGYNEQFF
TGTGCCAGCAGCTCATGGGGATGGGGGGGATACAATGAGCAGTTCTTC
>TRBV6-5|NA|NA|TRBJ2-1|11
CASSRRNEQFF
TGTGCCAGCAGTAGACGCAATGAGCAGTTCTTC
>TRBV5-5|NA|NA|TRBJ2-1|12
CASSFRRNEQFF
TGTGCCAGCAGCTTTCGACGGAATGAGCAGTTCTTC
>TRBV7-2|NA|TRBD1|TRBJ2-7|14
CASSSGQGAYEQYF
TGTGCCAGCAGCTCGGGACAGGGTGCCTACGAGCAGTACTTC
>TRBV7-9|NA|NA|TRBJ1-2|17
CASSGQDYLGLNYGYTF
TGTGCCAGCAGCGGTCAGGACTACCTAGGCCTTAACTATGGCTACACCTTC
>TRBV20-1|once|NA|TRBJ2-7|11
CSAGSGYEQYF
TGCAGTGCGGGTAGCGGATACGAGCAGTACTTC
>TRBV28|NA|NA|TRBJ1-2|14
CASHAGRINYGYTF
TGTGCCAGCCATGCGGGACGGATTAACTATGGCTACACCTTC
>TRBV6-1|NA|NA|TRBJ1-1|12
CASSEQDTEAFF
TGTGCCAGCAGTGAACAAGACACTGAAGCTTTCTTT
>TRBV2|NA|TRBD2|TRBJ2-5|14
CASSELAYGETQYF
TGTGCCAGCAGCGAACTAGCGTACGGGGAGACCCAGTACTTC
>TRBV6-5|NA|TRBD2|TRBJ2-7|13
CASASGRHYEQYF
TGTGCCAGCGCGAGCGGGAGGCACTACGAGCAGTACTTC
>TRBV5-4|NA|NA|TRBJ1-3|15
CASSLDGVFGNTIYF
TGTGCCAGCAGCTTGGACGGAGTGTTCGGAAACACCATATATTTT
>TRBV30|NA|TRBD1|TRBJ2-5|15
CAWSNIQDRGETQYF
TGTGCCTGGAGTAATATTCAGGACAGGGGAGAGACCCAGTACTTC
>TRBV7-9|NA|NA|TRBJ1-5|13
CASSLNSNQPQHF
TGTGCCAGCAGCCTCAATAGCAATCAGCCCCAGCATTTT
>TRBV9|NA|TRBD2|TRBJ2-5|16
CASSVEASGRQETQYF
TGTGCCAGCAGCGTAGAGGCTAGCGGGAGGCAAGAGACCCAGTACTTC
>TRBV18|NA|NA|TRBJ2-7|15
CASSPVGQGDYEQYF
TGTGCCAGCTCACCAGTCGGGCAGGGCGACTACGAGCAGTACTTC
>TRBV3-1/TRBV3-2|few|NA|TRBJ1-5|16
CASSQGARQEGKPQHF
TGTGCCAGCAGCCAAGGAGCCCGACAGGAGGGGAAGCCCCAGCATTTT
>TRBV6-5|NA|NA|TRBJ1-3|13
CASSSGSGNTIYF
TGTGCCAGCAGCTCAGGGTCTGGAAACACCATATATTTT
>TRBV10-1|NA|TRBD1|TRBJ2-7|14
CASRDRKSSYEQYF
TGCGCCAGCCGGGACAGAAAAAGCTCCTACGAGCAGTACTTC
>TRBV2|few|NA|TRBJ1-4|15
CASSVGSRGSEKLFF
TGTGCCAGCAGTGTTGGGTCCAGGGGAAGTGAAAAACTGTTTTTT
>TRBV4-2|NA|TRBD1|TRBJ2-1|18
CASSRGPGQSGSGDEQFF
TGTGCCAGCAGCCGAGGCCCGGGACAGTCGGGTTCGGGCGATGAGCAGTTCTTC
>TRBV6-6|NA|NA|TRBJ1-4|12
CASSYVVEKLFF
TGTGCCAGCAGTTACGTCGTGGAAAAACTGTTTTTT
>TRBV5-1|NA|TRBD2|TRBJ2-3|19
CASSLARLGGRAVTDTQYF
TGCGCCAGCAGCTTGGCACGTTTGGGCGGGAGGGCCGTCACAGATACGCAGTATTTT
>TRBV3-1/TRBV3-2|NA|NA|TRBJ2-5|15
CASSYRLGDQETQYF
TGTGCCAGCAGCTATCGTCTGGGGGACCAAGAGACCCAGTACTTC